Each of the 6 T cell receptor beta chains below was sequenced from the same sample in a study of blood T cell repertoires in COVID-19. Produced via immunoSEQ multiplex PCR; TCRdb's table is partial and in-frame only. The sample consists of around 420,000 clones, roughly 87% of them appearing once. Sequenced input: PBMCs or T cells enriched from blood (not recorded which). These receptors came from a woman aged 40 to 50 with acute COVID-19.

The gene calls are TRBV5-6 and TRBJ2-3; D possibly corresponds to TRBD1 (6 bases). The CDR3 has 13 amino acids. CDR1 SGHDT and CDR2 YYEEEE come from the germline V gene. V lost 3 bases and J lost 5, with 10 bases in between. CDR3 amino acids: CASSYPGVDTQYF. In nucleotides, the CDR3 is TGTGCCAGCAGCTATCCAGGGGTAGATACGCAGTATTTT.

This clone occurred once. This chain connects TRBV27 to TRBJ1-5, with D hard to call. Germline values: CDR1 MNHEY, CDR2 SMNVEV (reference sequence). Trimming removed 7 bases from V and 0 bases from J, with 13 bases in between. This CDR3 region has 15 residues. The CDR3 spells CASTLKLDSNQPQHF. The CDR3, as DNA: TGTGCCAGCACTCTAAAGCTAGATAGCAATCAGCCCCAGCATTTT.

This clone was picked up one time. The CDR3 is CASSPPHGLGDEQYF. The CDR3 DNA reads TGTGCCAGCTCACCACCCCATGGTTTGGGCGACGAGCAGTACTTC. The rearrangement links TRBV18 to TRBJ2-7, with unresolved D. The V and J ends lost 0 bases and 5 bases respectively, with 14 bases between them. Germline V gene lookup returns CDR1 KGHSH and CDR2 LQKENI. The CDR3 spans 15 residues.

This clone was seen a handful of times. CDR3 protein: CASSPLYFTRGPNTGELFF. The CDR3 DNA is TGTGCCAGCTCACCACTCTATTTCACGCGGGGACCCAACACCGGGGAGCTGTTTTTT. The V and J genes are TRBV18 and TRBJ2-2; TRBD2 might be the D (6 bases). Germline assignment: CDR1 KGHSH and CDR2 LQKENI. The CDR3 spans 19 residues. V was cut by 1 base and J by 2 bases, with 20 bases left in between.

The V call is TRBV10-2, the J call TRBJ2-1; weak D call: TRBD2 (5 bases). V was cut by 7 bases and J by 5 bases, with 12 bases left in between. Germline V gene sequence: CDR1 WSHSY, CDR2 SAAADI. This CDR3 contains 13 residues. CDR3 in DNA: TGCGCCAGCACCCGGGGTAGCGACAATGAGCAGTTCTTC. Its translation is CASTRGSDNEQFF.

Of note for this clone: The same CDR3 is also encoded by other DNA sequences in this sample. The chain links TRBV20-1 to TRBJ2-5; D is unresolved. CDR3 length equals 11 residues. Deletions cut 4 bases from V and 4 bases from J, with 7 bases between. CDR1 and CDR2 from the germline V gene are DFQATT and SNEGSKA (reference sequence). This CDR3 reads CSATGRETQYF. Here the CDR3 DNA reads TGCAGTGCTACAGGAAGAGAGACCCAGTACTTC.